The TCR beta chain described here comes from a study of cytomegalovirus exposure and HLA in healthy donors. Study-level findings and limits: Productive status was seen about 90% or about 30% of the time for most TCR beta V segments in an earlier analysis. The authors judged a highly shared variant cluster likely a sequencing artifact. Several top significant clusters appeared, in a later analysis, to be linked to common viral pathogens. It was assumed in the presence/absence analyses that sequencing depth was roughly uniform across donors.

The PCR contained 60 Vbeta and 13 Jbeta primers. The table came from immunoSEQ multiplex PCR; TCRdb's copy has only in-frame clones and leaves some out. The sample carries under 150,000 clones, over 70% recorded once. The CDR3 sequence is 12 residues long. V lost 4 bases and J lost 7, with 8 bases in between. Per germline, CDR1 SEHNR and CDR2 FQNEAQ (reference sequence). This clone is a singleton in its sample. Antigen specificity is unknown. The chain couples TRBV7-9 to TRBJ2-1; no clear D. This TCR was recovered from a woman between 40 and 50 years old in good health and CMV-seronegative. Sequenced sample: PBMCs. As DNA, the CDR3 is TGTGCCAGCAGCTCGGAGTTTAATGAGCAGTTCTTC. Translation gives CASSSEFNEQFF.